This T cell receptor (beta chain) was captured in a study of blood T cell repertoires in COVID-19. Study summary: Acute and convalescent COVID-19 specimens originated in the United States, Italy and Spain. In each case, the material was cDNA or gDNA derived from T cells, B-cell-depleted T cells, or PBMCs.

CDR3 size: 14 residues. CDR1 and CDR2 (germline): MNHEY, SMNVEV (reference sequence). The V segment lost 6 bases and the J segment 4 bases; nucleotides outside the gene matches: 8. Clones were sequenced by immunoSEQ multiplex PCR, and TCRdb holds only the in-frame ones, with some missing. The sample holds just over 300,000 clones, roughly 87% seen once. This chain uses TRBV27 with TRBJ2-7; 8 bases match TRBD1. The specimen sequenced was peripheral blood. The clonotype was recovered from a man younger than 30 with active or convalescent COVID-19. The CDR3 sequence is CASSQDRAKYEQYF. CDR3 coding DNA: TGTGCCAGCAGCCAGGACAGGGCGAAATACGAGCAGTACTTC.